This TCR beta chain originates from a study of cytomegalovirus exposure and HLA in healthy donors. This CDR3 has 16 residues. V lost 2 bases, J lost 3 bases, and 2 bases stayed unmatched. Germline loops: CDR1 LNHNV, CDR2 YYDKDF (reference sequence). Some clones are missing from TCRdb's copy, which holds only in-frame ones; the method was immunoSEQ multiplex PCR. Among 150,000 to 200,000 clones, about 84% were seen once, and the ten largest hold around 1.6%. The J gene is TRBJ2-2, the V gene TRBV15; TRBD2 matches at 11 bases. The origin of this receptor is a woman aged 18-30 years in good health and CMV-seronegative. Sequenced sample: PBMCs. The CDR3 reads CATSRLAGGHTGELFF. In nucleotides, the CDR3 is TGTGCCACCAGCAGACTAGCGGGAGGACACACCGGGGAGCTGTTTTTT.